Listed here are 13 T cell receptor beta chains from one sample, sequenced in a study of T cell responses to AZD1222 COVID-19 vaccine. TCRdb's table, derived via immunoSEQ multiplex PCR, lists solely in-frame clones and lacks some. The sample includes more than 150,000 clones, under 95% seen only once; the top ten take 1.3%. The sample consisted of peripheral blood, taken 28 days after the second AZD1222 dose. Source of these receptors: an adult who received the AZD1222 COVID-19 vaccine.

The V and J genes are TRBV28 and TRBJ2-7, with 7 bases matching TRBD1. This CDR3 has 15 residues. Germline CDR1 MDHEN, CDR2 SYDVKM. V lost 3 bases, J lost 3 bases, and 8 bases stayed unmatched. The CDR3 region has the DNA TGTGCCAGCAGTTTGTTTCAGGGGGAAAACTACGAGCAGTACTTC. Translated: CASSLFQGENYEQYF.

The chain carries TRBV10-3 and TRBJ2-5; D perhaps matches TRBD2 (5 bases). Germline lookup yields CDR1 ENHRY and CDR2 SYGVKD. The germline V and J ends were trimmed by 3 bases and 5 bases, with 16 bases remaining between them. The CDR3 totals 15 residues. The CDR3 DNA is TGTGCCATCAGTGATATCGCCAAGGGCGGGGAGACCCAGTACTTC. Translation: CAISDIAKGGETQYF.

This sequence joins TRBV6-6 and TRBJ2-2, with 10 bases fitting TRBD2. This CDR3 region has 16 residues. Germline V CDR1 and CDR2: MNHNY, SVGAGI (reference sequence). V trimming: 6 bases; J trimming: 5 bases; junction bases outside the gene matches: 9. The CDR3 reads CASRPRTSGKTGELFF. CDR3 sequence (DNA): TGTGCCAGCAGACCCCGCACTAGCGGGAAGACCGGGGAGCTGTTTTTT.

Here the CDR3 DNA reads TGCGCCAGCAGCTTGGCCTCGGTGGGGACCACTGAAGCTTTCTTT. Translation: CASSLASVGTTEAFF. The chain recombines TRBV5-1 with TRBJ1-1; possibly TRBD1 for D (5 bases). Germline CDR1 SGHRS, CDR2 YFSETQ. This CDR3 is 15 amino acids long. V dropped 0 bases and J dropped 4 bases, with 13 bases sitting between them.

J is TRBJ2-3 and V is TRBV29-1, with D tentatively TRBD1 or TRBD2 (5 bases each). The germline V gene encodes CDR1 SQVTM and CDR2 ANQGSEA. This CDR3 region has 12 residues. V was cut by 7 bases and J by 4 bases, with 12 bases left in between. CDR3 sequence: CSAGQGPDTQYF. CDR3 nucleotide sequence: TGCAGCGCTGGGCAGGGACCAGATACGCAGTATTTT.

The chain carries TRBV9 and TRBJ2-1; 9 nucleotides align to TRBD2. The ends lost 4 bases at V and 9 bases at J; junction bases unmatched: 11. CDR1 SGDLS and CDR2 YYNGEE come from the germline V gene. The CDR3 is 15 amino acids. CDR3 residues: CASSTTSGWVFEQFF. Written as DNA, the CDR3 is TGTGCCAGCAGCACAACTAGCGGGTGGGTTTTTGAGCAGTTCTTC.

V gene TRBV7-9 combines with J gene TRBJ1-4, with TRBD1 identical over 7 bases. CDR1 and CDR2 (germline): SEHNR, FQNEAQ (reference sequence). J gave up 7 bases and V 0 bases, and 5 bases lay outside the gene matches. This CDR3 contains 15 residues. CDR3 sequence reads: CASSLAQTGSEKLFF. The CDR3 region has the DNA TGTGCCAGCAGCTTAGCGCAGACAGGGAGTGAAAAACTGTTTTTT.

This clone is a singleton in its sample. The V call is TRBV4-1, the J call TRBJ1-2; possibly TRBD1 for D (6 bases). The CDR3 runs to 16 residues. Germline values: CDR1 MGHRA, CDR2 YSYEKL. V was pared by 3 bases and J by 4 bases, with 18 bases between. The CDR3: CASSQATGIYTYGYTF. The CDR3 DNA reads TGCGCCAGCAGCCAGGCCACAGGGATATATACCTATGGCTACACCTTC.

This clone was recorded only once. This chain joins TRBV7-3 and TRBJ1-2; a weak D match, TRBD1 (5 bases). The germline V and J ends were trimmed by 0 bases and 10 bases, with 15 bases remaining between them. The CDR3 loop spans 14 amino acids. CDR1 and CDR2 from the germline V gene are SGHTA and FQGTGA. CDR3 sequence reads: CASSLTPGSEFYTF. CDR3 DNA sequence: TGTGCCAGCAGCTTAACTCCAGGGTCCGAATTCTACACCTTC.

This chain links TRBV9 with TRBJ2-1; 9 nucleotides line up with TRBD2. There are 17 residues in the CDR3. The J segment lost 2 bases and the V segment lost 0 bases, leaving 6 bases of the junction unmatched. The V gene's germline CDR1 is SGDLS and CDR2 YYNGEE. CDR3 nucleotides: TGTGCCAGCAGCGTAGCGTCTAGCGGGATAACCTACAATGAGCAGTTCTTC. Translated: CASSVASSGITYNEQFF. The entire variable domain, with the rest obtained from reference TRBV9 and TRBJ2-1, is as follows: DSGVTQTPKHLITATGQRVTLRCSPRSGDLSVYWYQQSLDQGLQFLIQYYNGEERAKGNILERFSAQQFPDLHSELNLSSLELGDSALYFCASSVASSGITYNEQFFGPGTRLTVL.

The chain links TRBV13 to TRBJ1-1, with D uncertain. Trimming pared 0 bases from V and 13 bases from J, leaving 18 bases between. The CDR3 has 14 residues. CDR1 and CDR2 (germline): PRHDT, FYEKMQ (reference sequence). The CDR3 DNA sequence: TGTGCCAGCAGCTTAGGGTCGGGCCCGGACGGAGTTTTCTTT. It translates to CASSLGSGPDGVFF.

The J gene is TRBJ1-2, the V gene TRBV28; weak D call: TRBD1 (5 bases). The V end was cut by 1 base, the J end by 6 bases, with 18 bases between. Looked up from germline, CDR1 is MDHEN and CDR2 is SYDVKM. This CDR3 contains 16 residues. The CDR3, as DNA: TGTGCCAGCAGTTTATCCAGGGCCCCCAAGAGTCATGGCTACACCTTC. As protein: CASSLSRAPKSHGYTF.

The chain uses TRBV27 and TRBJ1-1, with D possibly being TRBD1 (5 bases). CDR1 and CDR2 from the germline V gene are MNHEY and SMNVEV (reference sequence). The ends were cut back, 6 bases at V and 1 base at J, with 21 bases in the middle. The CDR3 length is 17 residues. CDR3 protein: CASSPTSLGHSNTEAFF. DNA for the CDR3: TGTGCCAGCAGCCCGACCTCCCTCGGACACTCGAACACTGAAGCTTTCTTT.